This is a list of T cell receptor beta chains from one sample in a study of identical twins. MiXCR was run by TCRdb on the 5' RACE reads, yielding one entry per CDR3 protein. The sample records roughly 470,000 distinct CDR3 sequences, roughly an eighth being singletons. These sequences were also reported in another study, on yellow fever vaccine responses in identical twins.

The sample comprised CD4+ T cells sorted from blood. The receptors derive from a woman aged 18-30 years in good health. The CDR3 runs from the conserved cysteine through the conserved F or W. Fields, in order: V gene, D gene, J gene, CDR3 length, clone size, CDR3 protein, CDR3 DNA. D genes are given only for firm matches. Size is stated for part of the rows, as once, few or many counts, or as a class when the clone is expanded.

TRBV3-1	TRBD2	TRBJ2-5	16	.	CASCPVASGGPETQYF	TGTGCCAGCTGCCCTGTGGCCAGCGGGGGTCCAGAGACCCAGTACTTC
TRBV6-1	.	TRBJ1-3	16	few	CASSKRPDSSGNTIYF	TGTGCCAGCAGTAAACGCCCGGACAGCTCTGGAAACACCATATATTTT
TRBV7-2	TRBD2	TRBJ2-3	17	few	CASSLVGGTSGTDTQYF	TGTGCCAGCAGCTTAGTAGGAGGGACTAGCGGCACAGATACGCAGTATTTT
TRBV3-1	.	TRBJ2-7	14	few	CASSQEITGFEQYF	TGTGCCAGCAGCCAAGAAATTACGGGGTTCGAGCAGTACTTC
TRBV18	.	TRBJ2-7	14	.	CASSPPKRSDEQYF	TGTGCCAGCTCACCTCCGAAGCGGTCAGACGAGCAGTACTTC
TRBV6-1	TRBD2	TRBJ2-3	16	many	CASSKQLAASTDTQYF	TGTGCCAGCAGTAAACAGCTAGCGGCTAGCACAGATACGCAGTATTTT
TRBV29-1	TRBD1	TRBJ1-3	14	few	CSVEDRGTGNTIYF	TGCAGCGTTGAGGACAGGGGAACAGGAAACACCATATATTTT
TRBV14	TRBD1	TRBJ2-5	15	few	CASRRGQGDWETQYF	TGTGCCAGCAGACGAGGACAGGGGGATTGGGAGACCCAGTACTTC
TRBV4-2	TRBD2	TRBJ2-7	14	.	CASGLPGLGGEQYF	TGTGCCAGCGGCCTTCCGGGACTAGGGGGAGAGCAGTACTTC
TRBV6-5	TRBD2	TRBJ2-2	17	many	CASSYSTAGGNTGELFF	TGTGCCAGCAGTTACTCGACTGCGGGGGGGAACACCGGGGAGCTGTTTTTT
TRBV28	TRBD1	TRBJ2-7	12	.	CASSPDRDEQYF	TGTGCCAGCAGTCCTGACAGGGACGAGCAGTACTTC
TRBV9	.	TRBJ1-2	18	.	CASSVAQRFAGGIYGYTF	TGTGCCAGCAGCGTAGCCCAAAGATTCGCGGGGGGGATATATGGCTACACCTTC